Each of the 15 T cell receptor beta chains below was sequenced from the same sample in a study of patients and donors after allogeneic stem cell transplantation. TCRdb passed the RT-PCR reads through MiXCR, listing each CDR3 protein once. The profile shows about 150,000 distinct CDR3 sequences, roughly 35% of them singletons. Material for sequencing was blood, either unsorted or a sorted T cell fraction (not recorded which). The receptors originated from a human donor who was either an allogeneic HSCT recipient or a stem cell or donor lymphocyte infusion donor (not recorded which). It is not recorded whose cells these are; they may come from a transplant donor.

The CDR3 DNA reads as TGTGCCAGCAGTATCGGGGGAGGAGAGACCCAGTACTTC. This gives the protein CASSIGGGETQYF. The chain links TRBV12-3 or TRBV12-4 to TRBJ2-5; possible D gene TRBD2, 6 bases. The CDR3 length is 13 residues. The V and J ends lost 5 bases and 4 bases respectively, with 11 bases between them.

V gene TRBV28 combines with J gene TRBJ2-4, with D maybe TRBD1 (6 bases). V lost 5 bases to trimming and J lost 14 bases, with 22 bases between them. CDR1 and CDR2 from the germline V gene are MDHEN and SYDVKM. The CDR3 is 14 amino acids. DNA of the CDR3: TGTGCCAGCAGTCTCACCGGGACACCCGTATACGAGTACTTC. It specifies CASSLTGTPVYEYF.

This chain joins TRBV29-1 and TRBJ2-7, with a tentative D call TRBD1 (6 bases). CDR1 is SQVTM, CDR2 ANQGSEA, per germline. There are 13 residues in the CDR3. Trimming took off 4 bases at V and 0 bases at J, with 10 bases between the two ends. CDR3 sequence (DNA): TGCAGCGTTGGTAAGGACAGCTCCTACGAGCAGTACTTC. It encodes CSVGKDSSYEQYF.

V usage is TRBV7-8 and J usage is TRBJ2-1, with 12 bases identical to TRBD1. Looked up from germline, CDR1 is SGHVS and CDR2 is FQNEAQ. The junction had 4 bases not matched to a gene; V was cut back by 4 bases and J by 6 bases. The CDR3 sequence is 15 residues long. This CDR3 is CASSSGQGASNEQFF. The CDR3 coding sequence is TGTGCCAGCAGCTCGGGACAGGGGGCAAGCAATGAGCAGTTCTTC.

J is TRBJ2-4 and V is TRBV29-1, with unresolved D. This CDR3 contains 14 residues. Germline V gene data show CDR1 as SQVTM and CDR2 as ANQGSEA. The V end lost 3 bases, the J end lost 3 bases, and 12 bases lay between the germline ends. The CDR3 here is CSVEKYPDKNIQYF. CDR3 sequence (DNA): TGCAGCGTTGAGAAGTATCCGGACAAAAACATTCAGTACTTC.

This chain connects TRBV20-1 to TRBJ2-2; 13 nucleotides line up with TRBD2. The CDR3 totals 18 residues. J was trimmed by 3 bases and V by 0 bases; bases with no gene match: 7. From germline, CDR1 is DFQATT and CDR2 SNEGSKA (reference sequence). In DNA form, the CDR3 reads TGCAGTGCTAGAGAGGGTGGACTAGCGGGGGCCTACACCGGGGAGCTGTTTTTT. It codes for CSAREGGLAGAYTGELFF.

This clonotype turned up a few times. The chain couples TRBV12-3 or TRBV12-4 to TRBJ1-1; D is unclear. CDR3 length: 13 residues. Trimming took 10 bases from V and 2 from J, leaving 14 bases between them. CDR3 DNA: TGTGCCATCACCCAGGACGTCAACACTGAAGCTTTCTTT. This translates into CAITQDVNTEAFF.

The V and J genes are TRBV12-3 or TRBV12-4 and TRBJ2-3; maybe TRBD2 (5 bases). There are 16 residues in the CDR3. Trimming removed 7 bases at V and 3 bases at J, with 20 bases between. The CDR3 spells CASNTARKSGTDTQYF. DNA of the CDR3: TGTGCCAGCAACACGGCTAGGAAGAGCGGAACAGATACGCAGTATTTT.

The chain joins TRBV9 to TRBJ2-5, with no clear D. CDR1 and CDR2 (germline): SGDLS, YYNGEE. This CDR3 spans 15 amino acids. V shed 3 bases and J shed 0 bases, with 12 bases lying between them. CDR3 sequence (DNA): TGTGCCAGCAGCGCCCCTCTGGGGTACCAAGAGACCCAGTACTTC. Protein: CASSAPLGYQETQYF. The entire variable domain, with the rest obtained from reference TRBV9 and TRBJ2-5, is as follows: DSGVTQTPKHLITATGQRVTLRCSPRSGDLSVYWYQQSLDQGLQFLIQYYNGEERAKGNILERFSAQQFPDLHSELNLSSLELGDSALYFCASSAPLGYQETQYFGPGTRLLVL.

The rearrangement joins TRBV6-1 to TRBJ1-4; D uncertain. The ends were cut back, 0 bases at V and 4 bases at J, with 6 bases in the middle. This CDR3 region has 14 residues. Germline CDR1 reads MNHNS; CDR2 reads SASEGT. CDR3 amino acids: CASSEALVNEKLFF. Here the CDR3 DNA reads TGTGCCAGCAGTGAAGCTCTCGTTAATGAAAAACTGTTTTTT.

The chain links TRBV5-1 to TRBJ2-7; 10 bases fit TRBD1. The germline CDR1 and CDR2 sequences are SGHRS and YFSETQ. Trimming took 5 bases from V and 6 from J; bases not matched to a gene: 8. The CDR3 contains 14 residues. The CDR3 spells CASRRQGARAEQYF. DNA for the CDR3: TGCGCCAGCAGGCGACAGGGGGCGCGGGCCGAGCAGTACTTC.

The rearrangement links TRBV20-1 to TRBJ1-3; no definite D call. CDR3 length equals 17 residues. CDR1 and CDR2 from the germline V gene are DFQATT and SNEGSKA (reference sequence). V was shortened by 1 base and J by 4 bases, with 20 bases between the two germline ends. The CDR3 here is CSARASNTHREGNTIYF. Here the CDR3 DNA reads TGCAGTGCTAGAGCATCAAACACCCATCGAGAGGGAAACACCATATATTTT.

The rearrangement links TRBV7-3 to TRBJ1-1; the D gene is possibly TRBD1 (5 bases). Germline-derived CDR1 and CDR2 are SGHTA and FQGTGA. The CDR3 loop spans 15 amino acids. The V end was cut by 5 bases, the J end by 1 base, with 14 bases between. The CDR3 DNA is TGTGCCAGCAGCCTCTCTACAGGACAGAACACTGAAGCTTTCTTT. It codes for CASSLSTGQNTEAFF. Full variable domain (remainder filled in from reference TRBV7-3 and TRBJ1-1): GAGVSQTPSNKVTEKGKYVELRCDPISGHTALYWYRQSLGQGPEFLIYFQGTGAADDSGLPNDRFFAVRPEGSVSTLKIQRTERGDSAVYLCASSLSTGQNTEAFFGQGTRLTVV.

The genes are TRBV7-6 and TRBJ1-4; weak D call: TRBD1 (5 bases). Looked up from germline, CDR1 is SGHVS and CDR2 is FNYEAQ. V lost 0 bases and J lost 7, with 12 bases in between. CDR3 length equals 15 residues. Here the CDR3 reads CASSLAAGIGEKLFF. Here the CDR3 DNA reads TGTGCCAGCAGCTTAGCGGCAGGGATAGGTGAAAAACTGTTTTTT.

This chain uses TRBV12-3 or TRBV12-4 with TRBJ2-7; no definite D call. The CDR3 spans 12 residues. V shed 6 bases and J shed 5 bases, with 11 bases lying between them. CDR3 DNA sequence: TGTGCCAGCAGCCACATTCAGAACGAGCAGTACTTC. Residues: CASSHIQNEQYF.